This T cell receptor (beta chain) derives from a study of technical replicates of blood from several donors. The data were produced by immunoSEQ multiplex PCR, yet TCRdb's version contains in-frame clones alone and is incomplete. This table has 75,000 to 90,000 clones, 75% to 95% appearing once. V was pared by 8 bases and J by 5 bases, with 13 bases between. Germline CDR1 KGHSH, CDR2 LQKENI. The CDR3 consists of 13 residues. This clone appeared a single time. The TCR was taken from a human donor in good health. The chain is built from TRBV18 and TRBJ1-5; perhaps TRBD1 as D (6 bases). Sequencing was carried out using T cells isolated from PBMCs. The CDR3 sequence is CASQPGAHQPQHF. CDR3 nucleotide sequence: TGTGCCAGCCAACCAGGGGCTCATCAGCCCCAGCATTTT.